The 18 T cell receptor beta chains in this list originate from one sample, sequenced in a study of blood T cell repertoires in COVID-19. Sequenced by immunoSEQ multiplex PCR; TCRdb stores in-frame clones only, minus some. The table has over 150,000 clones, about nine tenths seen once. The specimen sequenced was PBMCs or T cells enriched from blood (not recorded which). Source of these receptors: a woman aged 18-29 years who had recovered from COVID-19.

The gene calls are TRBV30 and TRBJ1-4; D is ambiguous. This CDR3 has 13 amino acids. The germline V and J ends were trimmed by 5 bases and 6 bases, with 13 bases remaining between them. CDR1 GTSNPN and CDR2 SVGIG come from the germline V gene (reference sequence). This CDR3 reads CAWEQKHDEKLFF. CDR3 bases: TGTGCCTGGGAACAGAAGCACGATGAAAAACTGTTTTTT.

This sequence joins TRBV18 and TRBJ1-6; 7 bases are shared with TRBD1. Germline V gives CDR1 KGHSH, CDR2 LQKENI. V shed 3 bases, J shed 0 bases, and the junction held 11 bases outside the gene matches. CDR3 length: 19 amino acids. CDR3 nucleotides: TGTGCCAGCTCACCGGTACAGGGGAGAGAGGCCTCCTATAATTCACCCCTCCACTTT. It is translated as CASSPVQGREASYNSPLHF.

The chain recombines TRBV28 with TRBJ1-1; D is perhaps TRBD1 (5 bases). Trimming cost V 3 bases and J 6 bases, with 14 bases left between them. The CDR3 is 14 residues long. Germline values: CDR1 MDHEN, CDR2 SYDVKM. The CDR3 region is CASSFPGTYPEAFF. Here the CDR3 DNA reads TGTGCCAGCAGTTTCCCAGGGACTTACCCTGAAGCTTTCTTT. Complete variable domain (other parts from reference TRBV28 and TRBJ1-1): DVKVTQSSRYLVKRTGEKVFLECVQDMDHENMFWYRQDPGLGLRLIYFSYDVKMKEKGDIPEGYSVSREKKERFSLILESASTNQTSMYLCASSFPGTYPEAFFGQGTRLTVV.

This clone was observed a handful of times. The chain links TRBV27 to TRBJ2-5; the match to TRBD1 covers 7 bases. CDR1 is MNHEY, CDR2 SMNVEV, per germline (reference sequence). The CDR3 covers 13 residues. The V gene end was trimmed by 5 bases and the J gene end by 5 bases; junction bases not matched to a gene: 5. This CDR3 reads CASSEGAGETQYF. The CDR3 bases are TGTGCCAGCAGTGAGGGGGCCGGCGAGACCCAGTACTTC.

The V and J genes are TRBV10-3 and TRBJ2-7; 11 nucleotides line up with TRBD1. The trim removed 6 bases at V and 5 bases at J, leaving 3 bases unmatched. This CDR3 comprises 13 residues. Germline CDR1 ENHRY, CDR2 SYGVKD. CDR3 in DNA: TGTGCCATCAGAGGACAGGGGGCCCACGAGCAGTACTTC. Encoded protein: CAIRGQGAHEQYF.

The J gene is TRBJ2-7, the V gene TRBV7-2; 7 positions agree with TRBD2. V lost 8 bases to trimming and J lost 3 bases; unmatched junction nucleotides: 13. The germline gives CDR1 SGHTA, CDR2 FQGNSA. The CDR3 length is 15 residues. The CDR3 bases are TGTGCCAGCGCATACGCGGCTAGCGGCCTCTACGAGCAGTACTTC. Translation gives CASAYAASGLYEQYF.

The chain employs TRBV4-1 and TRBJ2-1, with TRBD2 identical over 8 bases. This CDR3 is 21 amino acids long. Losses at the gene ends were 0 bases for V and 0 bases for J; bases not matched to a gene: 16. CDR1 and CDR2 (germline): MGHRA, YSYEKL. This chain's CDR3 is CASSQDLMWLAGFGSYNEQFF. The DNA for the CDR3 is TGCGCCAGCAGCCAAGATCTTATGTGGCTAGCGGGTTTTGGCTCCTACAATGAGCAGTTCTTC.

The chain recombines TRBV24-1 with TRBJ1-1; no clear D. CDR3 size: 14 residues. V lost 7 bases to trimming and J lost 1 base, with 12 bases between them. Germline V gene sequence: CDR1 KGHDR, CDR2 SFDVKD. The chain's CDR3 is CATRGPRGNTEAFF. The CDR3 region has the DNA TGTGCCACCAGAGGTCCCCGGGGGAACACTGAAGCTTTCTTT.

The gene calls are TRBV7-8 and TRBJ2-2; 7 bases are shared with TRBD1. V was pared by 3 bases and J by 2 bases, with 3 bases of the junction left unmatched. The germline gives CDR1 SGHVS, CDR2 FQNEAQ. The CDR3 contains 15 residues. The CDR3 here is CASSLGDSNTGELFF. In DNA form, the CDR3 reads TGTGCCAGCAGCTTGGGGGACAGTAACACCGGGGAGCTGTTTTTT.

This clone has a single count. The V and J genes are TRBV7-8 and TRBJ2-7, with TRBD1 matching 7 bases. This CDR3 region has 20 residues. From germline, CDR1 is SGHVS and CDR2 FQNEAQ. Losses at the gene ends were 0 bases for V and 6 bases for J; bases not matched to a gene: 23. The CDR3 region is CASSLAWGERGRARAPEQYF. The CDR3, as DNA: TGTGCCAGCAGCTTAGCGTGGGGAGAAAGGGGGCGCGCGAGGGCCCCCGAGCAGTACTTC.

The J gene is TRBJ2-1, the V gene TRBV11-1, with 7 nucleotides matching TRBD1. The CDR3 sequence is 16 residues long. The V gene's germline CDR1 is SGHAT and CDR2 FQDESV (reference sequence). V shed 1 base, J shed 8 bases, and the junction held 11 bases outside the gene matches. The chain's CDR3 is CASSLEVGQTNDEQFF. Written as DNA, the CDR3 is TGTGCCAGCAGCTTAGAAGTGGGACAGACCAATGATGAGCAGTTCTTC.

The chain carries TRBV6-6 and TRBJ1-1; tentatively, D is TRBD1 (5 bases). The V end lost 7 bases, the J end lost 4 bases, and 19 bases lay between the germline ends. CDR3 length equals 15 residues. Germline CDR1 and CDR2: MNHNY and SVGAGI (reference sequence). In DNA form, the CDR3 reads TGTGCCAGCATCGAATATGGGGGGTCCCTCACTGAAGCTTTCTTT. Translated: CASIEYGGSLTEAFF.

The V call is TRBV4-1, the J call TRBJ2-2; maybe TRBD1 (5 bases). Germline loops: CDR1 MGHRA, CDR2 YSYEKL. V was cut by 3 bases and J by 3 bases, with 11 bases left in between. CDR3 length equals 15 residues. The chain's CDR3 is CASSHQGRDTGELFF. DNA of the CDR3: TGCGCCAGCAGCCACCAGGGTAGAGACACCGGGGAGCTGTTTTTT.

V gene TRBV6-2 or TRBV6-3 combines with J gene TRBJ2-1; TRBD2 is a possible D gene (5 bases). The V end lost 5 bases, the J end lost 5 bases, and 19 bases lay between the germline ends. Per the germline V gene, CDR1 is MNHEY and CDR2 is SVGEGT. The CDR3 loop spans 16 amino acids. CDR3 sequence: CASSNPRPPGDNEQFF. CDR3 in DNA: TGTGCCAGCAGTAACCCCCGGCCCCCCGGGGACAATGAGCAGTTCTTC.

The J gene is TRBJ1-1, the V gene TRBV6-5, with D uncertain. V lost 6 bases and J lost 3, with 14 bases in between. The CDR3 consists of 14 residues. The germline V gene has CDR1 MNHEY and CDR2 SVGAGI. CDR3 loop: CASRDPGSDTEAFF. As DNA, the CDR3 is TGTGCCAGCAGGGATCCGGGTTCGGACACTGAAGCTTTCTTT.

The chain links TRBV10-3 to TRBJ2-7; weak D call: TRBD2 (6 bases). Trimming shortened V by 11 bases and J by 1 base, and 18 bases separated the two germline ends. Germline values: CDR1 ENHRY, CDR2 SYGVKD. CDR3 size: 14 residues. CDR3 DNA: TGTGCCTCCCATGTGGAGGCGGGGTCCTACGAGCAGTACTTC. This sequence encodes CASHVEAGSYEQYF.

This sequence joins TRBV3-1 (or the pseudogene TRBV3-2) and TRBJ2-7; D is uncertain. Per the germline V gene, CDR1 is LGHDT and CDR2 is YNNKEL (reference sequence). The length of the CDR3 is 15 residues. V lost 4 bases and J 5 bases, leaving 18 bases between the germline ends. DNA of the CDR3: TGTGCCAGCAGCCCCCAACCGACTGTAGTAAACGAGCAGTACTTC. Residues: CASSPQPTVVNEQYF.

The DNA of the CDR3 is TGCAGCGCCGACAGGGTTGCAACTAATGAAAAACTGTTTTTT. Amino acids: CSADRVATNEKLFF. The chain combines TRBV29-1 with TRBJ1-4, with TRBD1 matching 7 bases. Germline CDR1 reads SQVTM; CDR2 reads ANQGSEA. Trimming cost V 7 bases and J 0 bases; bases outside gene matches: 5. The CDR3 has 14 residues.